This is a list of T cell receptor beta chains from one sample in a study of T cell changes during pregnancy in multiple sclerosis. The method was immunoSEQ multiplex PCR; TCRdb's version includes in-frame clones alone and lacks a portion of them. The repertoire holds some 81,000 clones, with around 93% as singletons. The sequencing used peripheral blood, collected after pregnancy. The receptors stem from a female donor in good health, enrolled as a control in a pregnancy study. Each CDR3 is given with its conserved first and last residue.

TRBJ2-3 TRBV7-9 CASSLVGAQMEQYF
TRBJ1-1 TRBV13 CASSFVDWAGKF
TRBJ2-5 TRBV6-4 CATVGTSGYKETQYF
TRBJ2-7 TRBV4-3 CASSQDKSEKVDYEQYF
TRBJ2-7 TRBV2 CASLAGGTYEQYF
TRBJ2-3 TRBV6-5 CASRRDYNTDTQYF
TRBJ2-5 TRBV9 CASSARLAGAKETQYF
TRBJ1-5 TRBV19 CASSIERSQPQHF
TRBJ2-7 TRBV4-3 CASSQRLVRLSGTSGYEQYF
TRBJ2-7 TRBV6-5 CAGGLSYEQYF
TRBJ1-2 TRBV11-2 CASSLGSLARGYTF
TRBJ2-1 TRBV28 CASSFRSGSSYNEQFF
TRBJ1-1 TRBV2 CASTQERDTEAFF
TRBJ2-7 TRBV4-3 CASSQDLSPREQYF
TRBJ1-1 TRBV11-2 CASSSGLRAAFF
TRBJ2-1 TRBV6-4 CASSSGDSVYNEQFF
TRBJ1-3 TRBV9 CASNAQGPSGNTIYF
TRBJ2-6 TRBV7-9 CASSRGSGANVLTF
TRBJ1-4 TRBV6-6 CASSYDAGALYEKLFF
TRBJ2-1 TRBV5-1 CASIPVPSSGGINEQFF
TRBJ2-1 TRBV30 CAWSVSGTHNEQFF
TRBJ2-7 TRBV10-3 CAITLGQGYEQYF
TRBJ1-2 TRBV5-4 CASSPVVTGGLNYGYTF
TRBJ2-5 TRBV7-9 CASSLVYQETQYF
TRBJ2-7 TRBV10-3 CAISLRVVAGYGEQYF
TRBJ2-7 TRBV6-5 CASRTSGTRGYEQYF
TRBJ1-1 TRBV10-1 CASWGRAGREQMNTEAFF
TRBJ2-7 TRBV18 CASSPRARTTYEQYF
TRBJ2-7 TRBV28 CASSLEDLYEQYF
TRBJ1-1 TRBV7-9 CASSLQQGNTEAFF
TRBJ1-1 TRBV5-8 CASRRGSPEAFF
TRBJ1-5 TRBV2 CASKREEESNQPQHF
TRBJ2-7 TRBV15 CATSRSSFLEQYF
TRBJ1-1 TRBV7-3 CASSSNRGLEAFF
TRBJ1-2 TRBV28 CASSRSSGAMSYGYTF
TRBJ2-1 TRBV7-3 CASSFKGTGSVNEQFF
TRBJ2-7 TRBV6-5 CASRVLGISSYEQYF
TRBJ1-4 TRBV7-2 CASSFGGHSEKLFF
TRBJ1-5 TRBV18 CASSPPGGNQPQHF
TRBJ1-2 TRBV27 CASSLSGSGGRGYGYTF
TRBJ2-2 TRBV9 CASSVAGLAGGTGELFF
TRBJ2-1 TRBV2 CASLGVGLAPLSYNEQFF
TRBJ2-1 TRBV28 CASSQTSGSVNEQFF
TRBJ2-7 TRBV4-3 CASSQVNRGNRPPEQYF
TRBJ2-6 TRBV13 CASSYPGQMNSGANVLTF
TRBJ2-1 TRBV7-8 CASSSTSPLYNEQFF
TRBJ1-1 TRBV30 CAWKGQLNTEAFF
TRBJ1-2 TRBV5-1 CASSFRANYGYTF
TRBJ1-2 TRBV7-2 CASSLTGTQTNYGYTF
TRBJ2-1 TRBV7-3 CASSLTNPSRLAAGKSKNNEQFF
TRBJ2-5 TRBV7-2 CASSRTRSQETQYF
TRBJ2-1 TRBV15 CATSTSGRAKGEQFF